This TCR beta chain is drawn from a study of cytomegalovirus exposure and HLA in healthy donors. The V end was cut by 0 bases, the J end by 2 bases, with 13 bases between. Germline CDR1 LNHDA, CDR2 SQIVND (reference sequence). The CDR3 spans 17 residues. Study-wide findings and caveats: The majority of CMV-associated TCR beta chains were reported as apparently HLA-restricted in a later analysis. Later on, an analysis showed TCR association rates differing by HLA locus, with DRB1 the most and HLA-C the fewest. It has been reported that TCR beta sequences accurately predicted the HLA-A and HLA-B alleles of most subjects.

A word on this clone: Its antigen remains unknown.

PCR employed 60 Vbeta and 13 Jbeta primers. Repertoires were generated with immunoSEQ multiplex PCR, while TCRdb's copy carries only in-frame clones and drops some. This sample carries roughly 150,000 clones, roughly 87% of them seen once, and the ten largest clones take roughly 4%. Material for sequencing was PBMCs. The receptor was isolated from a man in his fifties or sixties in good health and CMV-seropositive. The chain joins TRBV19 to TRBJ2-2; D unresolved. CDR3 nucleotides: TGTGCCAGTAGTATAGATCTGGCACGAATTAACACCGGGGAGCTGTTTTTT. Amino acid sequence: CASSIDLARINTGELFF.